This is a list of T cell receptor beta chains from one sample in a study of control samples from healthy donors and cancer patients. Using immunoSEQ multiplex PCR, the repertoire was profiled, and TCRdb retains in-frame clones only, with some absent. The sample includes 110,000 or so clones, 83% seen only once; the top ten take around 14%. Sequencing was performed on blood. The source is a woman between 50 and 59 years old in good health. The CDR3 runs from the conserved cysteine through the conserved F or W.

j_gene,v_gene,CDR3aa
TRBJ2-5,TRBV7-9,CASTGTSGGAGVSETQYF
TRBJ1-1,TRBV5-1,CASSLVPGEAEAFF
TRBJ1-6,TRBV5-1,CASSQRTGETYNSPLHF
TRBJ1-2,TRBV6-1,CASSEGYGYTF
TRBJ1-1,TRBV29-1,CSVSRRMNTEAFF
TRBJ2-1,TRBV10-3,CAIIGVGLYNEQFF
TRBJ2-3,TRBV19,CASSMSGTDTQYF
TRBJ2-7,TRBV6-5,CASRPTRGGAYEQYF
TRBJ2-5,TRBV7-9,CASSFEGGQETQYF
TRBJ1-1,TRBV15,CATSSKKGQNTEAFF
TRBJ2-1,TRBV6-5,CASAAYSYNEQFF
TRBJ2-1,TRBV11-3,CASSQGQTSYNEQFF
TRBJ2-2,TRBV5-6,CASSLVRGVYTGELFF
TRBJ2-1,TRBV9,CASSVDPSGGLFSYNEQFF
TRBJ2-1,TRBV29-1,CSVILGYDNEQFF
TRBJ2-5,TRBV11-1,CASRPRDRGLETQYF
TRBJ1-4,TRBV4-3,CASSQGGRSEKLFF
TRBJ1-5,TRBV6-2/TRBV6-3,CASSYGQGFRQPQHF
TRBJ1-1,TRBV3-1/TRBV3-2,CASSQDRVNTEAFF
TRBJ2-2,TRBV18,CASSPPNTGELFF
TRBJ2-1,TRBV19,CASSRREGIRDEQFF
TRBJ1-1,TRBV19,CASSMRRNTEAFF
TRBJ2-2,TRBV6-5,CASSRGGGFTGELFF
TRBJ1-5,TRBV19,CASSILQQGNQPQHF
TRBJ1-4,TRBV10-1,CASSVTGGRLGEKLFF
TRBJ1-3,TRBV11-3,CASRDFSGNTIYF
TRBJ2-1,TRBV19,CATRTRSYNEQFF
TRBJ1-2,TRBV25-1,CASRRTGNNYGYTF
TRBJ1-1,TRBV10-3,CAISDPGEGNTEAFF
TRBJ2-1,TRBV5-6,CASSLGKTGRSYNEQFF
TRBJ2-7,TRBV4-2,CASSQGSQRGALSYEQYF
TRBJ2-3,TRBV3-1/TRBV3-2,CASSRGTLSSTDTQYF
TRBJ1-4,TRBV2,CASRSRDSLFF
TRBJ2-7,TRBV11-2,CASSLETSIGYEQYF
TRBJ2-1,TRBV7-3,CASSLGGGPSNEQFF
TRBJ2-5,TRBV7-2,CASSRTSGGARETQYF
TRBJ2-1,TRBV20-1,CSASSRVGNEQFF
TRBJ2-3,TRBV5-1,CASSLAQRGGTDTQYF
TRBJ2-3,TRBV9,CASSVVMGTDTQYF
TRBJ1-1,TRBV14,CASSQAGTGYNTEAFF
TRBJ2-3,TRBV9,CASSVSASASGTNTDTQYF
TRBJ1-6,TRBV18,CASSPFGDPYNSPLHF
TRBJ2-7,TRBV11-3,CASSLGSLQGPGDEQYF
TRBJ1-4,TRBV19,CASSVVREKLFF
TRBJ2-2,TRBV6-5,CASSRQGKTGELFF
TRBJ1-1,TRBV2,CASSEFRGDTEAFF
TRBJ2-1,TRBV29-1,CSGIGQGAYNEQFF
TRBJ2-5,TRBV7-8,CASDQGAAETQYF
TRBJ2-1,TRBV6-2/TRBV6-3,CASSRKRGRYNEQFF
TRBJ1-2,TRBV6-5,CASSYVSRAYGYTF
TRBJ1-6,TRBV3-1/TRBV3-2,CASSQDDSPLHF
TRBJ2-7,TRBV11-1,CASSPSGTGLYEQYF